This T cell receptor (beta chain) was profiled in a study of persistence of HIV-infected CD4 T cells. The immunoSEQ assay was version 4, run in survey mode. Repertoires were generated with immunoSEQ multiplex PCR, while TCRdb's copy carries only in-frame clones and drops some. The table lists approximately 35,000 clones, approximately 85% of them singletons. Lysates of CMV-infected fibroblasts at approximately 9.6 ug/mL stimulated these cells. CD40L/CD69 double-negative CD45RO-high memory CD4+ T cells were collected. CDR3 length: 13 residues. Germline loops: CDR1 GTSNPN, CDR2 SVGIG (reference sequence). V lost 0 bases and J lost 4, with 9 bases in between. Study observations and caveats: CMV- and Gag-responding cells had lower TCRbeta richness than CD3/CD28-responding cells. The rare CMV-responding cells with HIV-1 proviruses were not separately TCR-sequenced.

As for this clone: Its antigen remains unidentified.

This sequence originates from an adult man with HIV who was CMV-seropositive. The chain employs TRBV30 and TRBJ1-2; D call uncertain. Here the sequenced sample was CD4+ T cells sorted from PBMCs after roughly 19-hour stimulation, taken from a patient who received antiretroviral therapy. The CDR3: CAWSVATVYGYTF. The CDR3 DNA follows: TGTGCCTGGAGTGTGGCAACGGTCTATGGCTACACCTTC. The whole variable domain, remainder taken from reference TRBV30 and TRBJ1-2, is SQTIHQWPATLVQPVGSPLSLECTVEGTSNPNLYWYRQAAGRGLQLLFYSVGIGQISSEVPQNLSASRPQDRQFILSSKKLLLSDSGFYLCAWSVATVYGYTFGSGTRLTVV.